This TCR beta chain was observed in a study of OX40 agonist ivuxolimab in advanced cancers. Study results and limitations: Clonal expansion in partial responders at 0.1-3.0 mg/kg ranked among the lowest.

With respect to this clone: Its target is not known.

Autoimmune disease history or systemic immunosuppression barred patients. Germline CDR1 reads MDHEN; CDR2 reads SYDVKM. The CDR3 totals 12 residues. Trimming took off 1 base at V and 9 bases at J, with 6 bases between the two ends. Data came from immunoSEQ multiplex PCR; TCRdb stores just in-frame clones and leaves some out. The table records 90,000 to 100,000 clones, approximately 90% of them present only once. The chain couples TRBV28 to TRBJ2-2; the D is unclear. Sequencing used CD4+ or CD8+ T cells sorted from blood, obtained in a trial of the OX40 agonist ivuxolimab. The source is an adult with an advanced solid tumor such as melanoma, head and neck, liver or kidney cancer. The CDR3 nucleotides are TGTGCCAGCAGTTTATCGAGGTGGGAGCTGTTTTTT. Its protein product is CASSLSRWELFF.